One sample yielded the 10 T cell receptor beta chains listed below, sequenced in a study of human CD4 T cells and Enterobacteriaceae. Sorting took every CD4+ cell except CD45RA+CCR7+CD95- naive cells, reaching over 95% purity. Clones were sequenced by immunoSEQ multiplex PCR, and TCRdb holds only the in-frame ones, with some missing. The data contain 25,000 to 30,000 clones, approximately 82% of them singletons. Input material: memory CD4+ T cells from blood. These receptors were taken from a human donor in good health.

The chain links TRBV7-2 to TRBJ2-1, with no clear D. Germline CDR1 SGHTA, CDR2 FQGNSA. The V end was cut by 1 base, the J end by 3 bases, with 7 bases between. CDR3 length: 14 amino acids. Here the CDR3 DNA reads TGTGCCAGCAGCTTAGAACAAATCTACAATGAGCAGTTCTTC. Residues: CASSLEQIYNEQFF.

The chain combines TRBV18 with TRBJ2-5, with a weak D call TRBD1 (5 bases). Trimming took 3 bases from V and 0 from J, leaving 11 bases between them. The germline V gene has CDR1 KGHSH and CDR2 LQKENI. CDR3 length: 15 residues. This chain's CDR3 is CASSPTVGNQETQYF. CDR3 sequence (DNA): TGTGCCAGCTCACCGACAGTGGGAAACCAAGAGACCCAGTACTTC.

This sequence joins TRBV14 and TRBJ2-7; maybe TRBD1 (5 bases). V was cut by 3 bases and J by 3 bases, with 15 bases left in between. Germline V gene lookup returns CDR1 SGHDN and CDR2 FVKESK. This CDR3 has 15 residues. CDR3 nucleotides: TGTGCCAGCAGCCAGGGGCCAGGTGCCATCTACGAGCAGTACTTC. Translation gives CASSQGPGAIYEQYF.

This chain links TRBV5-1 with TRBJ1-1; no clear D. From germline, CDR1 is SGHRS and CDR2 YFSETQ. CDR3 length equals 15 residues. The V end was cut by 5 bases, the J end by 1 base, with 15 bases between. DNA of the CDR3: TGCGCCAGCAGATTAACCCCGGCGGCGAACACTGAAGCTTTCTTT. It codes for CASRLTPAANTEAFF.

This clone was recorded once. The J gene is TRBJ1-2, the V gene TRBV28; D is unresolved. The CDR3 contains 19 residues. From germline, CDR1 is MDHEN and CDR2 SYDVKM. Trimming removed 0 bases at V and 0 bases at J, with 20 bases between. The CDR3 DNA sequence: TGTGCCAGCAGTTTATGGAGGTTTCCGGGGAGCGGAGCTAACTATGGCTACACCTTC. As protein: CASSLWRFPGSGANYGYTF.

V usage is TRBV4-1 and J usage is TRBJ2-1; the D is unclear. V lost 0 bases and J 6 bases, leaving 15 bases between the germline ends. The CDR3 sequence is 16 residues long. Germline-derived CDR1 and CDR2 are MGHRA and YSYEKL. The CDR3 DNA sequence: TGCGCCAGCAGCCAAGATAGGGCAATAACCTCCAATGAGCAGTTCTTC. Translating it yields CASSQDRAITSNEQFF.

The chain couples TRBV28 to TRBJ2-7; D gene unclear. From germline, CDR1 is MDHEN and CDR2 SYDVKM. This CDR3 spans 11 amino acids. Between the trimmed V and J ends, which lost 7 bases and 4 bases, there was a span of 8 bases. CDR3 loop: CASTLGYEQYF. The CDR3 DNA reads TGTGCCAGCACCTTGGGGTACGAGCAGTACTTC.

The chain combines TRBV5-1 with TRBJ2-7, with D perhaps TRBD1 or TRBD2 (5 bases each). Germline-derived CDR1 and CDR2 are SGHRS and YFSETQ. The V end was cut by 2 bases, the J end by 2 bases, with 11 bases between. CDR3 length equals 14 residues. The CDR3 region is CASSLLQGPYEQYF. The DNA for the CDR3 is TGCGCCAGCAGCTTACTTCAGGGACCCTACGAGCAGTACTTC. Supplemented by reference TRBV5-1 and TRBJ2-7, the full variable domain reads KAGVTQTPRYLIKTRGQQVTLSCSPISGHRSVSWYQQTPGQGLQFLFEYFSETQRNKGNFPGRFSGRQFSNSRSEMNVSTLELGDSALYLCASSLLQGPYEQYFGPGTRLTVT.

J is TRBJ2-6 and V is TRBV30; possible D gene TRBD2, 6 bases. V was shortened by 6 bases and J by 0 bases, with 9 bases between the two germline ends. The germline V gene encodes CDR1 GTSNPN and CDR2 SVGIG (reference sequence). CDR3 size: 14 residues. CDR3 DNA sequence: TGTGCCTGTTCGCGGGGCTCTGGGGCCAACGTCCTGACTTTC. As protein: CACSRGSGANVLTF.

The CDR3 sequence is CASRPTRDQPQHF. CDR3 DNA sequence: TGTGCCAGCAGACCCACCAGAGATCAGCCCCAGCATTTT. The V call is TRBV28, the J call TRBJ1-5; the D is unclear. V lost 6 bases and J 5 bases, leaving 11 bases between the germline ends. CDR1 MDHEN and CDR2 SYDVKM come from the germline V gene. The CDR3 has 13 amino acids.